Shown below are 28 T cell receptor beta chains from a single sample sequenced in a study of T cell clones after liver transplantation. Some clones are missing from TCRdb's copy, which holds only in-frame ones; the method was immunoSEQ multiplex PCR. The data contain about 15,000 clones, 92% of them singletons. Source: CD8+ T cells from blood, taken before liver transplant. Source of these receptors: a human donor who received a liver transplant.

The chain recombines TRBV11-3 with TRBJ2-7, with D perhaps TRBD1 (6 bases). The CDR3 totals 15 residues. V was cut by 4 bases and J by 0 bases, with 13 bases left in between. The V gene's germline CDR1 is SGHNT and CDR2 YENEEA. The CDR3 bases are TGTGCCAGCAGCTACCCACAGGGATACTCCTACGAGCAGTACTTC. This translates into CASSYPQGYSYEQYF.

The rearrangement links TRBV7-3 to TRBJ2-5; a possible D gene is TRBD1 (5 bases). CDR3 length: 15 amino acids. The germline gives CDR1 SGHTA, CDR2 FQGTGA. Trimming pared 5 bases from V and 5 bases from J, leaving 18 bases between. CDR3 nucleotide sequence: TGTGCCAGCAGCCCTACGGGTACTTCAGGGGAGACCCAGTACTTC. Its protein product is CASSPTGTSGETQYF.

This clone has just one count. J is TRBJ1-1 and V is TRBV27; unclear D gene. V shed 0 bases and J shed 4 bases, with 9 bases lying between them. The CDR3 loop spans 14 amino acids. The germline V gene encodes CDR1 MNHEY and CDR2 SMNVEV (reference sequence). The CDR3 region is CASSLSAIPTEAFF. The CDR3 DNA sequence: TGTGCCAGCAGTTTATCGGCTATCCCCACTGAAGCTTTCTTT.

This clone came up once. The chain is built from TRBV6-4 and TRBJ1-1; D unresolved. The V gene's germline CDR1 is MRHNA and CDR2 SNTAGT. Trimming pared 8 bases from V and 0 bases from J, leaving 10 bases between. The CDR3 spans 13 residues. The CDR3 DNA sequence: TGTGCCAGCCCCTTTCGGTTGAACACTGAAGCTTTCTTT. Its translation: CASPFRLNTEAFF.

The chain uses TRBV7-9 and TRBJ2-5; 8 positions agree with TRBD2. The CDR3 covers 14 residues. CDR1 SEHNR and CDR2 FQNEAQ come from the germline V gene (reference sequence). Trimming took 3 bases from V and 4 from J; bases not matched to a gene: 4. The CDR3 nucleotides read TGTGCCAGCAGCTTCAGCGGGAGTAGAGAGACCCAGTACTTC. This codes for CASSFSGSRETQYF.

The chain recombines TRBV28 with TRBJ2-1; the match to TRBD1 covers 7 bases. V lost 2 bases to trimming and J lost 8 bases; unmatched junction nucleotides: 0. This CDR3 is built from 12 residues. Germline assignment: CDR1 MDHEN and CDR2 SYDVKM. The CDR3 here is CASSLQGDEQFF. CDR3 nucleotide sequence: TGTGCCAGCAGTTTACAGGGGGATGAGCAGTTCTTC.

The V call is TRBV28, the J call TRBJ1-2; tentatively, D is TRBD1 (5 bases). V gave up 5 bases and J gave up 2 bases, with 9 bases separating them. CDR1 and CDR2 from the germline V gene are MDHEN and SYDVKM. This CDR3 has 13 residues. CDR3 loop: CASSLTENYGYTF. The CDR3 nucleotides read TGTGCCAGCAGTCTGACAGAAAACTATGGCTACACCTTC.

The J gene is TRBJ2-5, the V gene TRBV5-4; D perhaps matches TRBD1 (5 bases). From germline, CDR1 is SGHNT and CDR2 YYREEE (reference sequence). V lost 3 bases to trimming and J lost 1 base, with 16 bases between them. This CDR3 has 16 residues. The DNA of the CDR3 is TGTGCCAGCAGCTCAAAGGACCAGGGCATCCAAGAGACCCAGTACTTC. Residues: CASSSKDQGIQETQYF.

This clone appeared a single time. The rearrangement links TRBV2 to TRBJ2-2; D is unresolved. Trimming removed 6 bases from V and 1 base from J, with 6 bases in between. CDR3 length equals 13 residues. CDR1 and CDR2 (germline): SNHLY, FYNNEI. The CDR3 spells CASSNKNTGELFF. DNA of the CDR3: TGTGCCAGCAGCAACAAGAACACCGGGGAGCTGTTTTTT.

This chain links TRBV4-3 with TRBJ2-2, with 8 bases aligning to TRBD2. V shed 5 bases, J shed 7 bases, and the junction held 9 bases outside the gene matches. This CDR3 comprises 15 residues. CDR1 and CDR2 from the germline V gene are LGHNA and YSLEER. The CDR3 coding sequence is TGCGCCAGCAGCGGGGTCGGGAGGGACGGCGGGGAGCTGTTTTTT. Encoded protein: CASSGVGRDGGELFF.

The gene calls are TRBV5-8 and TRBJ2-5, with 13 nucleotides matching TRBD2. This CDR3 spans 15 amino acids. CDR1 and CDR2 from the germline V gene are SGHTS and YDEGEE. After removal of 2 bases from V and 5 bases from J, the junction contained 3 bases not matched to a gene. The CDR3 sequence is CASSLLAGGMETQYF. The CDR3, as DNA: TGTGCCAGCAGCTTACTAGCGGGAGGGATGGAGACCCAGTACTTC.

This chain connects TRBV2 to TRBJ2-7; TRBD1 is a possible D gene (5 bases). Germline V CDR1 and CDR2: SNHLY, FYNNEI. The length of the CDR3 is 13 residues. Between the trimmed V and J ends, which lost 5 bases and 0 bases, there was a span of 8 bases. In DNA form, the CDR3 reads TGTGCCAGCAGTCCTGACAGCTCCTACGAGCAGTACTTC. It specifies CASSPDSSYEQYF. Together with reference TRBV2 and TRBJ2-7, the CDR3 gives the full variable domain: EPEVTQTPSHQVTQMGQEVILRCVPISNHLYFYWYRQILGQKVEFLVSFYNNEISEKSEIFDDQFSVERPDGSNFTLKIRSTKLEDSAMYFCASSPDSSYEQYFGPGTRLTVT.

The chain recombines TRBV6-5 with TRBJ2-7; D possibly corresponds to TRBD1 (6 bases). Germline CDR1 MNHEY, CDR2 SVGAGI. This CDR3 is 11 amino acids long. The ends were cut back, 4 bases at V and 6 bases at J, with 7 bases in the middle. The CDR3 loop is CASSSGVEQYF. CDR3 sequence (DNA): TGTGCCAGCAGTTCAGGGGTCGAGCAGTACTTC.

This clone occurred once. The V and J genes are TRBV19 and TRBJ2-7; 7 bases align to TRBD2. This CDR3 spans 15 amino acids. The germline V gene encodes CDR1 LNHDA and CDR2 SQIVND (reference sequence). V gave up 3 bases and J gave up 2 bases; unmatched junction bases: 7. The CDR3 region has the DNA TGTGCCAGTAGTATGGGGGGGTCTCCCGCCTACGAGCAGTACTTC. Its protein is CASSMGGSPAYEQYF.

The chain couples TRBV9 to TRBJ2-3; possibly TRBD2 for D (6 bases). V was shortened by 6 bases and J by 0 bases, with 11 bases between the two germline ends. The CDR3 sequence is 14 residues long. Germline V gives CDR1 SGDLS, CDR2 YYNGEE. CDR3 nucleotides: TGTGCCAGCAAAGTAGCGGACAGCACAGATACGCAGTATTTT. Protein sequence: CASKVADSTDTQYF.

This sequence joins TRBV28 and TRBJ1-5; 7 nucleotides match TRBD1. J lost 6 bases, V lost 1 base, and 6 bases had no gene match. Germline CDR1 MDHEN, CDR2 SYDVKM. This CDR3 contains 15 residues. The CDR3 DNA reads TGTGCCAGCAGTTTATTCGGCAGGGGGTCTCAGCCCCAGCATTTT. Its protein product is CASSLFGRGSQPQHF.

The chain is built from TRBV19 and TRBJ2-1, with 9 nucleotides matching TRBD2. Unmatched junction bases numbered 11, after V lost 6 bases and J lost 5 bases. Germline V lookup: CDR1 LNHDA, CDR2 SQIVND (reference sequence). The CDR3 has 16 amino acids. The CDR3 loop reads CASSPDLAGPDNEQFF. In nucleotides, the CDR3 is TGTGCCAGTAGCCCGGATCTAGCGGGACCAGACAATGAGCAGTTCTTC.

About this clone itself: This CDR3 is also generated by other DNA sequences in the sample. This chain connects TRBV9 to TRBJ2-1, with D perhaps matching TRBD2 (6 bases). CDR3 length: 15 amino acids. V lost 0 bases to trimming and J lost 0 bases, with 7 bases between them. The germline V gene encodes CDR1 SGDLS and CDR2 YYNGEE. CDR3 nucleotides: TGTGCCAGCAGCGTAGCGGGAGACTCCTACAATGAGCAGTTCTTC. Its protein product is CASSVAGDSYNEQFF. The variable domain in full, completed from reference TRBV9 and TRBJ2-1, reads DSGVTQTPKHLITATGQRVTLRCSPRSGDLSVYWYQQSLDQGLQFLIQYYNGEERAKGNILERFSAQQFPDLHSELNLSSLELGDSALYFCASSVAGDSYNEQFFGPGTRLTVL.

The chain couples TRBV4-3 to TRBJ1-2; the D is unclear. Germline V gene data show CDR1 as LGHNA and CDR2 as YSLEER. The CDR3 consists of 15 residues. Between the trimmed V and J ends, which lost 3 bases and 5 bases, there was a span of 16 bases. This CDR3 is CASSHTGRPSYGYTF. For the CDR3, the DNA is TGCGCCAGCAGCCACACTGGAAGGCCGTCATATGGCTACACCTTC.

The chain has TRBV5-1 and TRBJ1-5; the match to TRBD1 covers 9 bases. This CDR3 has 19 residues. Germline V gives CDR1 SGHRS, CDR2 YFSETQ. V lost 0 bases, J lost 3 bases, and 13 bases stayed unmatched. The CDR3 is CASSLVPRDRAFANQPQHF. As DNA, the CDR3 is TGCGCCAGCAGCTTGGTCCCCCGGGACAGGGCATTTGCCAATCAGCCCCAGCATTTT.

This sequence joins TRBV30 and TRBJ2-7; 8 bases align to TRBD2. V shed 4 bases and J 6 bases; nucleotides not matched to a gene: 11. Germline CDR1 and CDR2: GTSNPN and SVGIG (reference sequence). The CDR3 runs 14 residues. CDR3: CAWNVGAGAGEQYF. CDR3 sequence (DNA): TGTGCCTGGAATGTGGGAGCGGGAGCGGGCGAGCAGTACTTC.

The chain is built from TRBV19 and TRBJ2-3; D might be TRBD2 (5 bases). The germline gives CDR1 LNHDA, CDR2 SQIVND (reference sequence). V lost 0 bases and J 3 bases, leaving 19 bases between the germline ends. This CDR3 is built from 18 residues. CDR3 region: CASSIDRFPVRATDTQYF. In DNA form, the CDR3 reads TGTGCCAGTAGTATAGATCGGTTCCCAGTGAGGGCGACAGATACGCAGTATTTT.

The chain couples TRBV4-3 to TRBJ2-7; D unclear. The V gene's germline CDR1 is LGHNA and CDR2 YSLEER. This CDR3 comprises 13 residues. Trimming shortened V by 0 bases and J by 4 bases, and 7 bases separated the two germline ends. The CDR3 nucleotides read TGCGCCAGCAGCCAAGAGTACGGGTACGAGCAGTACTTC. It yields the protein CASSQEYGYEQYF.

The chain uses TRBV29-1 and TRBJ2-1, with D tentatively TRBD2 (5 bases). V was pared by 6 bases and J by 9 bases, with 12 bases between. This CDR3 region has 11 residues. Germline values: CDR1 SQVTM, CDR2 ANQGSEA. This chain's CDR3 is CSVESSFEQFF. DNA for the CDR3: TGCAGCGTCGAATCTAGCTTTGAGCAGTTCTTC.

This chain uses TRBV28 with TRBJ2-1; D unresolved. The CDR3 has 12 amino acids. Germline CDR1 is MDHEN and CDR2 is SYDVKM. With 10 bases removed from V and 4 bases from J, the gap between germline ends came to 11 bases. CDR3 coding DNA: TGTGCCATAAGCGCAGGATACAATGAGCAGTTCTTC. Translated: CAISAGYNEQFF.

This chain joins TRBV18 and TRBJ1-1; D remains unclear. This CDR3 region has 14 residues. V gave up 0 bases and J gave up 2 bases, with 7 bases separating them. Germline assignment: CDR1 KGHSH and CDR2 LQKENI. The CDR3 region has the DNA TGTGCCAGCTCACCACCAGACTACAACACTGAAGCTTTCTTT. Amino acids: CASSPPDYNTEAFF.

V usage is TRBV29-1 and J usage is TRBJ2-7; D may be TRBD1 (5 bases). Germline values: CDR1 SQVTM, CDR2 ANQGSEA. This CDR3 spans 11 amino acids. V lost 5 bases to trimming and J lost 5 bases, with 10 bases between them. CDR3 DNA sequence: TGCAGCGTTCCAGGGTACCACGAGCAGTACTTC. Translating gives CSVPGYHEQYF.

V is TRBV4-3 and J is TRBJ2-7; D is possibly TRBD2 (5 bases). V dropped 1 base and J dropped 1 base, with 5 bases sitting between them. The CDR3 extends over 13 amino acids. Looked up from germline, CDR1 is LGHNA and CDR2 is YSLEER. CDR3: CASSQGTSYEQYF. CDR3 DNA: TGCGCCAGCAGCCAAGGGACTTCCTACGAGCAGTACTTC.